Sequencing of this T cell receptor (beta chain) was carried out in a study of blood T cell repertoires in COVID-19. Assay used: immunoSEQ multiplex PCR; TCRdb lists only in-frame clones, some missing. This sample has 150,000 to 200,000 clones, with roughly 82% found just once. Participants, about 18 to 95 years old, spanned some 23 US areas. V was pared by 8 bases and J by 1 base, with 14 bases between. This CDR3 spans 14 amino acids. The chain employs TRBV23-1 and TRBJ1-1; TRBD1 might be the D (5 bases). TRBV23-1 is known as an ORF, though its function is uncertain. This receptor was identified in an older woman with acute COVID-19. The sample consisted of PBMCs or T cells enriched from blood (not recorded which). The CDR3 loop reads CASYFTQANTEAFF. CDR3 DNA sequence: TGCGCCAGCTACTTCACACAGGCGAACACTGAAGCTTTCTTT.